The 18 T cell receptor beta chains in this list originate from one sample, sequenced in a study of cytotoxic CD8 clonotypes in ibrutinib-treated CLL. Sequencing used immunoSEQ multiplex PCR; TCRdb keeps in-frame clones, though not all of them. The repertoire has 120,000 to 150,000 clones, 80% to 95% of them found once; the top ten carry 10% to 13%. Sequencing used PBMCs, obtained after 12 months of ibrutinib treatment. The receptors stem from a human donor with chronic lymphocytic leukemia.

This sequence joins TRBV5-1 and TRBJ2-5; D is uncertain. The CDR3 consists of 13 residues. V shed 4 bases and J shed 2 bases, with 9 bases lying between them. Germline assignment: CDR1 SGHRS and CDR2 YFSETQ. CDR3 bases: TGCGCCAGCAGCCCAAGGATTCAAGAGACCCAGTACTTC. It yields the protein CASSPRIQETQYF.

The chain has TRBV19 and TRBJ1-5, with D perhaps TRBD1 (6 bases). V lost 4 bases to trimming and J lost 0 bases, with 10 bases between them. This CDR3 is 15 amino acids long. CDR1 and CDR2 from the germline V gene are LNHDA and SQIVND (reference sequence). CDR3 DNA sequence: TGTGCCAGTAGTACCGGGACAAATAGCAATCAGCCCCAGCATTTT. This codes for CASSTGTNSNQPQHF.

The rearrangement links TRBV7-2 to TRBJ2-1; TRBD2 matches at 8 bases. V lost 3 bases, J lost 5 bases, and 6 bases stayed unmatched. Germline values: CDR1 SGHTA, CDR2 FQGNSA. The CDR3 extends over 15 amino acids. The CDR3 coding sequence is TGTGCCAGCAGCTTGTACGGGAGGGCAGACAATGAGCAGTTCTTC. Translated, it gives CASSLYGRADNEQFF.

This rearrangement joins TRBV6-1 to TRBJ2-3; possible D gene TRBD2, 7 bases. Germline lookup yields CDR1 MNHNS and CDR2 SASEGT. V gave up 3 bases and J gave up 4 bases, with 14 bases separating them. The CDR3 is made up of 15 amino acids. CDR3 residues: CASSDGQGRADTQYF. The CDR3 bases are TGTGCCAGCAGTGACGGGCAGGGGAGGGCAGATACGCAGTATTTT.

CDR3 bases: TGTGCCAGCAGCCTCGGGACAGGGGGAGGCTATGGCTACACCTTC. It is translated as CASSLGTGGGYGYTF. This rearrangement joins TRBV6-6 to TRBJ1-2; 11 bases are shared with TRBD1. CDR1 and CDR2 (germline): MNHNY, SVGAGI (reference sequence). This CDR3 is built from 15 residues. V was pared by 6 bases and J by 4 bases, with 7 bases of the junction left unmatched.

The chain couples TRBV19 to TRBJ1-1; tentative D call: TRBD1 (5 bases). V gave up 1 base and J gave up 3 bases, with 9 bases separating them. CDR1 and CDR2 from the germline V gene are LNHDA and SQIVND (reference sequence). The CDR3 is made up of 14 amino acids. CDR3 nucleotides: TGTGCCAGTAGTATAGCTTTCAGGGACACTGAAGCTTTCTTT. It translates to CASSIAFRDTEAFF.

V and J are TRBV4-1 and TRBJ1-5; D possibly corresponds to TRBD1 (5 bases). The V and J ends lost 0 bases and 7 bases respectively, with 7 bases between them. The CDR3 totals 13 residues. In germline, CDR1 is MGHRA, CDR2 YSYEKL. The CDR3 loop is CASSQEGVQPQHF. The CDR3 DNA reads TGCGCCAGCAGCCAAGAGGGGGTGCAGCCCCAGCATTTT.

This chain joins TRBV4-2 and TRBJ2-3; no firm D call. The CDR3 sequence is 12 residues long. Trimming shortened V by 3 bases and J by 5 bases, and 6 bases separated the two germline ends. The V gene's germline CDR1 is LGHNA and CDR2 YNFKEQ. The CDR3 sequence: CASSHFLDTQYF. The CDR3 nucleotides are TGTGCCAGCAGCCACTTTCTAGATACGCAGTATTTT.

V usage is TRBV5-5 and J usage is TRBJ2-7; D remains ambiguous. The ends were cut back, 7 bases at V and 2 bases at J, with 10 bases in the middle. The CDR3 spans 12 residues. In germline, CDR1 is SGHKS, CDR2 YYEKEE (reference sequence). CDR3 sequence reads: CASEGLTYEQYF. CDR3 DNA sequence: TGTGCCAGCGAAGGGTTAACCTACGAGCAGTACTTC. Drawing the rest from reference TRBV5-5 and TRBJ2-7, the complete variable domain is DAGVTQSPTHLIKTRGQQVTLRCSPISGHKSVSWYQQVLGQGPQFIFQYYEKEERGRGNFPDRFSARQFPNYSSELNVNALLLGDSALYLCASEGLTYEQYFGPGTRLTVT.

The rearrangement links TRBV28 to TRBJ2-3, with 8 bases lining up with TRBD2. The V gene end was trimmed by 6 bases and the J gene end by 2 bases; junction bases not matched to a gene: 4. The germline V gene has CDR1 MDHEN and CDR2 SYDVKM. The CDR3 runs to 14 residues. DNA of the CDR3: TGTGCCAGCAGACTAGCGGTAGCCACAGATACGCAGTATTTT. This sequence encodes CASRLAVATDTQYF.

The chain recombines TRBV7-6 with TRBJ2-7; D unclear. Germline V gene sequence: CDR1 SGHVS, CDR2 FNYEAQ. V was pared by 4 bases and J by 0 bases, with 7 bases between. CDR3 length: 13 amino acids. CDR3 in amino acids: CASSSERSYEQYF. CDR3 nucleotide sequence: TGTGCCAGCAGCTCCGAACGCTCCTACGAGCAGTACTTC.

The V and J genes are TRBV27 and TRBJ2-2; weak D call: TRBD2 (5 bases). This CDR3 has 14 residues. V was shortened by 7 bases and J by 2 bases, with 11 bases between the two germline ends. CDR1 and CDR2 from the germline V gene are MNHEY and SMNVEV (reference sequence). The CDR3 coding sequence is TGTGCCAGCACGGGGAGCCACAACACCGGGGAGCTGTTTTTT. It yields the protein CASTGSHNTGELFF.

V gene TRBV30 combines with J gene TRBJ2-7; a weak D match, TRBD2 (7 bases). The germline V gene has CDR1 GTSNPN and CDR2 SVGIG (reference sequence). CDR3 length: 13 amino acids. Trimming shortened V by 7 bases and J by 6 bases, and 19 bases separated the two germline ends. The CDR3 DNA sequence: TGTGCCTCTCAAAGACAGGCGGGAGCCGAGCAGTACTTC. Translating it yields CASQRQAGAEQYF.

The chain recombines TRBV27 with TRBJ2-5; D tentatively fits TRBD1 or TRBD2 (5 bases each). Germline V lookup: CDR1 MNHEY, CDR2 SMNVEV (reference sequence). The V gene lost 5 bases and the J gene lost 5 bases, with 18 bases spanning the gap. The CDR3 has 15 amino acids. In DNA form, the CDR3 reads TGTGCCAGCAGTCAGGCAGGGCGGGTGATCGAGACCCAGTACTTC. Translating gives CASSQAGRVIETQYF.

Turning to this clone: Other DNA sequences from this sample encode an identical CDR3 as well. The chain carries TRBV20-1 and TRBJ1-1, with D unclear. The V end lost 1 base, the J end lost 3 bases, and 3 bases lay between the germline ends. The CDR3 is made up of 11 amino acids. The germline gives CDR1 DFQATT, CDR2 SNEGSKA (reference sequence). In DNA, the CDR3 is TGCAGTGCTAGAGGGGACACTGAAGCTTTCTTT. Translated, it gives CSARGDTEAFF.

The J gene is TRBJ2-5, the V gene TRBV4-2, with 8 bases that match TRBD2. Germline CDR1 reads LGHNA; CDR2 reads YNFKEQ. The CDR3 covers 15 residues. V shed 0 bases, J shed 2 bases, and the junction held 2 bases outside the gene matches. The CDR3 here is CASSQEASGQETQYF. The CDR3 coding sequence is TGTGCCAGCAGCCAAGAAGCTAGCGGGCAAGAGACCCAGTACTTC.

The chain uses TRBV19 and TRBJ2-7; the D call may be TRBD1 or TRBD2 (5 bases each). The germline V and J ends were trimmed by 3 bases and 5 bases, with 17 bases remaining between them. CDR1 is LNHDA and CDR2 is SQIVND in the germline V gene (reference sequence). The CDR3 is made up of 15 amino acids. This CDR3 reads CASSIDLGEWNEQYF. The CDR3 DNA follows: TGTGCCAGTAGTATCGACTTGGGGGAGTGGAACGAGCAGTACTTC.

This chain connects TRBV19 to TRBJ2-2; the D is unclear. The CDR3 extends over 14 amino acids. Germline V gene sequence: CDR1 LNHDA, CDR2 SQIVND (reference sequence). Trimming took off 1 base at V and 4 bases at J, with 7 bases between the two ends. CDR3 in DNA: TGTGCCAGTAGTATAGTGGCTCCCACCGGGGAGCTGTTTTTT. It codes for CASSIVAPTGELFF.